The 5 T cell receptor beta chains below all came from one sample that was sequenced in a study of T cells in localized non-small cell lung cancer. Data came from immunoSEQ multiplex PCR; TCRdb stores just in-frame clones and leaves some out. The table includes around 24,000 clones, under 90% detected once. The source material was peripheral blood, sampled before any cancer treatment. The receptors here all came from a man aged 35 to 70 with stage I squamous cell lung carcinoma.

The V gene is TRBV30, the J gene TRBJ1-5, with D maybe TRBD1 (5 bases). V was clipped by 4 bases and J by 3 bases, with 10 bases between them. This CDR3 is 13 amino acids long. The germline V gene has CDR1 GTSNPN and CDR2 SVGIG (reference sequence). The CDR3 nucleotides are TGTGCCTGGAAACAGGCTCACAATCAGCCCCAGCATTTT. This gives the protein CAWKQAHNQPQHF. The variable domain in full, completed from reference TRBV30 and TRBJ1-5, reads SQTIHQWPATLVQPVGSPLSLECTVEGTSNPNLYWYRQAAGRGLQLLFYSVGIGQISSEVPQNLSASRPQDRQFILSSKKLLLSDSGFYLCAWKQAHNQPQHFGDGTRLSIL.

This sequence joins TRBV7-9 and TRBJ1-3; TRBD1 matches 10 bases. V lost 4 bases to trimming and J lost 2 bases; unmatched junction nucleotides: 8. This CDR3 comprises 17 residues. CDR1 SEHNR and CDR2 FQNEAQ come from the germline V gene (reference sequence). CDR3 in amino acids: CASSSGVGQGAGNTIYF. DNA of the CDR3: TGTGCCAGCAGCTCGGGAGTAGGACAGGGGGCTGGAAACACCATATATTTT.

V gene TRBV18 combines with J gene TRBJ2-2; D possibly corresponds to TRBD1 (5 bases). Between the trimmed V and J ends, which lost 2 bases and 5 bases, there was a span of 6 bases. The CDR3 is 13 residues long. CDR1 is KGHSH, CDR2 LQKENI, per germline. The CDR3: CASSPDRTGELFF. The CDR3 DNA sequence: TGTGCCAGCTCACCAGACAGAACCGGGGAGCTGTTTTTT.

This clone was seen only once. The rearrangement links TRBV5-1 to TRBJ1-4; D is possibly TRBD1 (6 bases). The CDR3 is 15 amino acids. Germline CDR1 is SGHRS and CDR2 is YFSETQ. Trimming took off 0 bases at V and 4 bases at J, with 10 bases between the two ends. CDR3 sequence (DNA): TGCGCCAGCAGCTTGGACGGACAGATTAATGAAAAACTGTTTTTT. Translating gives CASSLDGQINEKLFF.

The chain joins TRBV4-1 to TRBJ2-7; weak D call: TRBD1 (6 bases). Germline V gives CDR1 MGHRA, CDR2 YSYEKL. The V end was cut by 3 bases, the J end by 5 bases, with 11 bases between. The CDR3 totals 13 residues. The CDR3 is CASSQGTGNEQYF. For the CDR3, the DNA is TGCGCCAGCAGCCAGGGAACAGGGAACGAGCAGTACTTC.